This TCR beta chain came from a study of T-cell memory formation after mild COVID-19. Notes on this clonotype: The antigen remains undetermined.

Each CDR3 protein is one row after TCRdb ran MiXCR on the 5' RACE reads. The sample includes around 530,000 distinct CDR3 sequences, about 20% seen only once; the top ten take about 8.7%. The CDR3 is 13 amino acids. Germline V gene lookup returns CDR1 SEHNR and CDR2 FQNEAQ (reference sequence). V shed 0 bases and J shed 4 bases, with 6 bases lying between them. Findings and caveats of the study: The study found contracting CD4+ clones mainly in CM and EM and contracting CD8+ clones in EMRA.

This receptor was taken from an adult woman who had mild COVID-19 (a few samples of this study predate the infection). Cell type and time point are not known. The rearrangement links TRBV7-9 to TRBJ1-1, with D uncertain. What was sequenced was PBMCs or a T cell subset sorted from them (not recorded which). CDR3 loop: CASSLAMTTEAFF. The CDR3 coding sequence is TGTGCCAGCAGCTTAGCCATGACCACTGAAGCTTTCTTT.